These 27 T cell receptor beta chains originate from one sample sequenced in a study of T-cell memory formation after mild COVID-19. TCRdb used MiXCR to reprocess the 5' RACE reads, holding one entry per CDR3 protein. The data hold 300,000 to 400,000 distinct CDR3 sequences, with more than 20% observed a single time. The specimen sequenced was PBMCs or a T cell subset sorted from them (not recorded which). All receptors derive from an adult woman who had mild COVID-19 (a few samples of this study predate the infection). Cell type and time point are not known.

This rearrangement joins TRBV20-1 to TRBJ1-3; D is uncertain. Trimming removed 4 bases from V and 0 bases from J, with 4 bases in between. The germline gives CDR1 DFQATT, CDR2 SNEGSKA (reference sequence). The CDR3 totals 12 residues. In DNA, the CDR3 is TGCAGTGCTACATTCTCTGGAAACACCATATATTTT. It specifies CSATFSGNTIYF.

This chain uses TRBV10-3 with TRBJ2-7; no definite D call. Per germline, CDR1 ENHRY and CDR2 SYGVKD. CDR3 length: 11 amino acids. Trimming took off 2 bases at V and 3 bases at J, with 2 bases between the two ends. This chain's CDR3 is CAISENYEQYF. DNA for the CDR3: TGTGCCATCAGTGAGAACTACGAGCAGTACTTC.

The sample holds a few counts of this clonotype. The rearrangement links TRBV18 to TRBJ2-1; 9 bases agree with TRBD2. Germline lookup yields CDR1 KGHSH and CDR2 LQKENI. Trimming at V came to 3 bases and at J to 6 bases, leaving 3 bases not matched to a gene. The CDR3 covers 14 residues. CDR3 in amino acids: CASSPTLAGNEQFF. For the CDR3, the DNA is TGTGCCAGCTCACCTACACTAGCGGGCAATGAGCAGTTCTTC.

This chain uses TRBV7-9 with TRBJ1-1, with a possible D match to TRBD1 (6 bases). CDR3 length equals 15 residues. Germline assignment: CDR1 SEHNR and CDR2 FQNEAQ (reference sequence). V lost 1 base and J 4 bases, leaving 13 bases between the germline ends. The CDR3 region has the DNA TGTGCCAGCAGCTTAGACGGGGGCAGGCGCACTGAAGCTTTCTTT. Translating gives CASSLDGGRRTEAFF.

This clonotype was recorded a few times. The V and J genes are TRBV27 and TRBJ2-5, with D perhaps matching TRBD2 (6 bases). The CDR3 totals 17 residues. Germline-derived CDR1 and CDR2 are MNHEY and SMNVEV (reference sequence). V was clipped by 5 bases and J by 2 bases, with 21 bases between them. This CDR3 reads CASSPRMRWRDQETQYF. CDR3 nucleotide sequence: TGTGCCAGCAGTCCCCGTATGAGGTGGCGGGATCAAGAGACCCAGTACTTC.

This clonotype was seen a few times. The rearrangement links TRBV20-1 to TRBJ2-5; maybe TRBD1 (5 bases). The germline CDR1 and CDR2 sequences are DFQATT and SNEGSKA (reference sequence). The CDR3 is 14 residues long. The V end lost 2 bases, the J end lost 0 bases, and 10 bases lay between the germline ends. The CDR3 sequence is CSARQTGYQETQYF. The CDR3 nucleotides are TGCAGTGCTAGACAAACAGGATACCAAGAGACCCAGTACTTC.

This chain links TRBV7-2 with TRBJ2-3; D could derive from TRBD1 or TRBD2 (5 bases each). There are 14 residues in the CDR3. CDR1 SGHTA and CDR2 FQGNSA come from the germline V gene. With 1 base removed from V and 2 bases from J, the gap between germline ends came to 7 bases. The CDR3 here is CASSLVGTTDTQYF. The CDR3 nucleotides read TGTGCCAGCAGCTTAGTAGGGACCACAGATACGCAGTATTTT. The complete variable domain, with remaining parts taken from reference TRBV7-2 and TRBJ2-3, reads GAGVSQSPSNKVTEKGKDVELRCDPISGHTALYWYRQSLGQGLEFLIYFQGNSAPDKSGLPSDRFSAERTGGSVSTLTIQRTQQEDSAVYLCASSLVGTTDTQYFGPGTRLTVL.

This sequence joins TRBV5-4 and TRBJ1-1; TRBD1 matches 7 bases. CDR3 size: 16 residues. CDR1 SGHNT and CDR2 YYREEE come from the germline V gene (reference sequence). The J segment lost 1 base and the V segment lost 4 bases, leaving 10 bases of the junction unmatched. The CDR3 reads CASSLTGAYKNTEAFF. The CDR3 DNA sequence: TGTGCCAGCAGCCTAACAGGGGCGTATAAGAACACTGAAGCTTTCTTT.

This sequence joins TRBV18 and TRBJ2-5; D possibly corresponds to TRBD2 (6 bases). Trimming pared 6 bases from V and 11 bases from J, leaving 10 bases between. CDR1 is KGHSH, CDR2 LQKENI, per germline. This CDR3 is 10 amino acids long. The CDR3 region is CASSGTLQYF. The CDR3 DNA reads TGTGCCAGCTCCGGGACTTTACAGTACTTC.

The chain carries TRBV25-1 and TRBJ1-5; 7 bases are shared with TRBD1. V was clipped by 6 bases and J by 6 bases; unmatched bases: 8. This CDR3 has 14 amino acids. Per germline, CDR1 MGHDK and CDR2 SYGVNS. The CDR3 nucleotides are TGTGCCAGCAGCCCACAGGGGTTGAGTCAGCCCCAGCATTTT. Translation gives CASSPQGLSQPQHF.

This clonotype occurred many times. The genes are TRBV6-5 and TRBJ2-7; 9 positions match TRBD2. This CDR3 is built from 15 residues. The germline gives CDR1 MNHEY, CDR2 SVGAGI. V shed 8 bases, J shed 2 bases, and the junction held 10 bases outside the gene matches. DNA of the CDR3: TGTGCCAGCCGTAGAGGGCGGGGGGGGACCTACGAGCAGTACTTC. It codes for CASRRGRGGTYEQYF.

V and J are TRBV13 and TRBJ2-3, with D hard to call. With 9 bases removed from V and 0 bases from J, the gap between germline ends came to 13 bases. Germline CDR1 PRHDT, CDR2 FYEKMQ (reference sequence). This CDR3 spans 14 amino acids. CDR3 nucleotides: TGTGCCAGTGTGGGGTATGGAAGCACAGATACGCAGTATTTT. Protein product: CASVGYGSTDTQYF.

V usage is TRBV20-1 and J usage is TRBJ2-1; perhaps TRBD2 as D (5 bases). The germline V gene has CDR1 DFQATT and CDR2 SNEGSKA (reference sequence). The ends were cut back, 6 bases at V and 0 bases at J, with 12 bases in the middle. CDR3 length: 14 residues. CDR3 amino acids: CSASAESSYNEQFF. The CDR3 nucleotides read TGCAGTGCCTCAGCGGAGAGCTCCTACAATGAGCAGTTCTTC.

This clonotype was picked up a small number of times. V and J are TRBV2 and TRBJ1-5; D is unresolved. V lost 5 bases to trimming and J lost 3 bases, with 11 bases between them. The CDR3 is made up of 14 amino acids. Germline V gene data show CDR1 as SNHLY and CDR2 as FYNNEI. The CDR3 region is CASSSGRPNQPQHF. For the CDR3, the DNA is TGTGCCAGCAGTTCCGGACGGCCCAATCAGCCCCAGCATTTT. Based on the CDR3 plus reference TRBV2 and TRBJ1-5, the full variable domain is EPEVTQTPSHQVTQMGQEVILRCVPISNHLYFYWYRQILGQKVEFLVSFYNNEISEKSEIFDDQFSVERPDGSNFTLKIRSTKLEDSAMYFCASSSGRPNQPQHFGDGTRLSIL.

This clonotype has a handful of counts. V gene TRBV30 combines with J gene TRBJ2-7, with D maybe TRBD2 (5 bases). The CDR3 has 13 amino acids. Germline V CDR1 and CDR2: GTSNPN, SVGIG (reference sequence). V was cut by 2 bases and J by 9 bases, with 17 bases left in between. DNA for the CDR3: TGTGCCTGGAGTCCGGGGATGGGTAGATGGCAGTACTTC. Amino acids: CAWSPGMGRWQYF. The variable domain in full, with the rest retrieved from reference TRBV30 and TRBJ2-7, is SQTIHQWPATLVQPVGSPLSLECTVEGTSNPNLYWYRQAAGRGLQLLFYSVGIGQISSEVPQNLSASRPQDRQFILSSKKLLLSDSGFYLCAWSPGMGRWQYFGPGTRLTVT.

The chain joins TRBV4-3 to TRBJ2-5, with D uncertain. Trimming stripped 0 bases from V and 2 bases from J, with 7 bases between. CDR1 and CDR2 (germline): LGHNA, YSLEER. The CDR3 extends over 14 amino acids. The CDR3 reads CASSQDSLQETQYF. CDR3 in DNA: TGCGCCAGCAGCCAAGATAGCTTACAAGAGACCCAGTACTTC.

CDR3 protein: CASSLTGTVPKDSGNTIYF. CDR3 coding DNA: TGCGCCAGTAGCCTCACCGGGACGGTTCCCAAGGACTCTGGAAACACCATATATTTT. This chain joins TRBV5-1 and TRBJ1-3; D is perhaps TRBD1 (5 bases). Trimming removed 8 bases at V and 0 bases at J, with 27 bases between. Germline V gene lookup returns CDR1 SGHRS and CDR2 YFSETQ. This CDR3 region has 19 residues.

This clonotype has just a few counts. The CDR3 region has the DNA TGTGCCAGCAGTTTAGTGCCTAGGGACGGATCCTACGAGCAGTACTTC. Translating gives CASSLVPRDGSYEQYF. This rearrangement joins TRBV12-3 or TRBV12-4 to TRBJ2-7; tentatively, D is TRBD1 or TRBD2 (5 bases each). This CDR3 is built from 16 residues. V dropped 1 base and J dropped 1 base, with 14 bases sitting between them.

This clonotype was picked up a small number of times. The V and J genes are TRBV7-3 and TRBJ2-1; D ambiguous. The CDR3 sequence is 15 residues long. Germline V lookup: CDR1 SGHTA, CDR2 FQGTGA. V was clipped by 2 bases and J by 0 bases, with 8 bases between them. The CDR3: CASSLSPLSYNEQFF. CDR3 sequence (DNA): TGTGCCAGCAGCTTATCCCCTCTCTCCTACAATGAGCAGTTCTTC. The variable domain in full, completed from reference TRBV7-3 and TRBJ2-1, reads GAGVSQTPSNKVTEKGKYVELRCDPISGHTALYWYRQSLGQGPEFLIYFQGTGAADDSGLPNDRFFAVRPEGSVSTLKIQRTERGDSAVYLCASSLSPLSYNEQFFGPGTRLTVL.

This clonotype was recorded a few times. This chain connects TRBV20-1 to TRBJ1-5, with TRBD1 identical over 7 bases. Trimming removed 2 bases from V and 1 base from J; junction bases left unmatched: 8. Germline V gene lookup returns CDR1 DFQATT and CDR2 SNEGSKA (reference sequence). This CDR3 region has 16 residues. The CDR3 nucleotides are TGCAGTGCTAGATCGAAGGGGGCGGTGAGCAATCAGCCCCAGCATTTT. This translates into CSARSKGAVSNQPQHF.

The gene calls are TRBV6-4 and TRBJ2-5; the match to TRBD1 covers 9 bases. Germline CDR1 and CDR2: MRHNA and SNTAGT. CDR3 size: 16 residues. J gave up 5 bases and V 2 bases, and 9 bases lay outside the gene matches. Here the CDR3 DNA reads TGTGCCAGCAGTGACCCCCCACAGGGGGCAAGGGAGACCCAGTACTTC. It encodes CASSDPPQGARETQYF.

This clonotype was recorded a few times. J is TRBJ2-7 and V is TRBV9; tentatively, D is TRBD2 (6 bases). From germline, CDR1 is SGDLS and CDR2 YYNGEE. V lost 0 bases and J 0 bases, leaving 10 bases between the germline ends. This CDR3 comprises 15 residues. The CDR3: CASSVGTGSSYEQYF. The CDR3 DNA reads TGTGCCAGCAGCGTAGGAACCGGGAGCTCCTACGAGCAGTACTTC.

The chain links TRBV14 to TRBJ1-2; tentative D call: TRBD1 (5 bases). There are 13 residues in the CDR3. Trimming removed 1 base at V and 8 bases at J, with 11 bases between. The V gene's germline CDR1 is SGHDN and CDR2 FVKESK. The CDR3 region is CASSQAPGGGYTF. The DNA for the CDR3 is TGTGCCAGCAGCCAAGCCCCGGGGGGAGGCTACACCTTC.

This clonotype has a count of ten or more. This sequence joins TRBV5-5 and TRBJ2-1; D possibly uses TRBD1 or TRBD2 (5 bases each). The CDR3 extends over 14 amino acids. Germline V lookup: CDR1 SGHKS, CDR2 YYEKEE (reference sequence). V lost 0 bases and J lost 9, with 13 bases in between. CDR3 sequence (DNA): TGTGCCAGCAGCTTGGGGCAGGGTGAGGGTGAGCAGTTCTTC. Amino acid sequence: CASSLGQGEGEQFF.

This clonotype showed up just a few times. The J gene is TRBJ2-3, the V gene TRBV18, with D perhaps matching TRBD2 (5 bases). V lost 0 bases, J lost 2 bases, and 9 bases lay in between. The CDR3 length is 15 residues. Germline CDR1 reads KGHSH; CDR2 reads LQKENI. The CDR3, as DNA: TGTGCCAGCTCACCACCGTCGGGGTTCACAGATACGCAGTATTTT. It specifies CASSPPSGFTDTQYF.

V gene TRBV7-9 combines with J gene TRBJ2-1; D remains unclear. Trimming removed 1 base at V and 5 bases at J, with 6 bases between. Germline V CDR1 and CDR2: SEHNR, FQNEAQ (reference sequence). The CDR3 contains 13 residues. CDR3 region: CASSLVTNNEQFF. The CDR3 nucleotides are TGTGCCAGCAGCTTAGTCACAAACAATGAGCAGTTCTTC.

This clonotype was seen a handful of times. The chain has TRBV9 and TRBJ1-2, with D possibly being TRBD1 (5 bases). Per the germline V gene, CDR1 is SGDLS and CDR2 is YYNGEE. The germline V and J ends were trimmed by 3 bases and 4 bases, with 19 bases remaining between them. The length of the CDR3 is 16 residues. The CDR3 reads CASSDSSGGAFYGYTF. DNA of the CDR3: TGTGCCAGCAGCGACTCGAGTGGGGGAGCCTTCTATGGCTACACCTTC.